The entry below describes one TCR beta chain. One end of the junction does not line up with germline, which may come from a read error. The entry originates in a study of blood T cell repertoires in COVID-19. Cohort 3 donors were reported recovered after two negative PCRs, clearance, or symptom resolution. Germline values: CDR1 KGHDR, CDR2 SFDVKD. The CDR3 consists of 13 residues. Under the authors' procedure: Amplification of reference gene primers provided the estimated nucleated cell counts. Sequencing used immunoSEQ multiplex PCR; TCRdb keeps in-frame clones, though not all of them. V and J calls and clone size come straight from that table; D and trimming were deduced from the DNA. The sample lists around 500,000 clones, around 89% occurring once.

The chain employs TRBV24-1 and TRBJ2-2; 7 nucleotides line up with TRBD2. Input material: PBMCs or T cells enriched from blood (not recorded which). This TCR was sampled from a woman aged 40-49 years who had recovered from COVID-19. CDR3 in amino acids: CATRAWEGRGAVF. The CDR3 region has the DNA TGTGCCACGCGTGCGTGGGAGGGCCGGGGAGCTGTTTTT.